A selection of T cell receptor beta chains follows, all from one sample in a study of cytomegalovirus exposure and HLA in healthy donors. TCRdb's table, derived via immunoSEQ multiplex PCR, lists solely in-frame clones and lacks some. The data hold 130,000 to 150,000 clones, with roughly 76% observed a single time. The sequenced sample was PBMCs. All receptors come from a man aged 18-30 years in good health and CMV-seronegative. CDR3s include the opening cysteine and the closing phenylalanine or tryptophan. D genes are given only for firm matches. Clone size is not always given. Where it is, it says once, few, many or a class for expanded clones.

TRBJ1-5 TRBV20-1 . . TGCAGTGCTAGTACCGGGCAGCCCCAGCATTTT CSASTGQPQHF
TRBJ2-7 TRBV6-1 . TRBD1 TGTGCCAGCACCGTACCCGGGACAGGGGGCTACGAGCAGTACTTC CASTVPGTGGYEQYF
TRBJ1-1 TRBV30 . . TGTGCCTCCCAACGGGGGAACACTGAAGCTTTCTTT CASQRGNTEAFF
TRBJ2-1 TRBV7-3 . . TGTGCCAGCAGCTTACATGGACCGGGAGCAGTTGAGCAGTTCTTC CASSLHGPGAVEQFF
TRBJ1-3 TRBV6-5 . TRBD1 TGTGCCAGCAGGCCCGACAGGGCTGGAAACACCATATATTTT CASRPDRAGNTIYF
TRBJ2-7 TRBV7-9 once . TGTGCCAGCAGCTCCCTGGACAGCGACTACGAGCAGTACTTC CASSSLDSDYEQYF
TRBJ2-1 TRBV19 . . TGTGCCAGTAGTATGGTTAGTGGGGCAGGGTACAATGAGCAGTTCTTC CASSMVSGAGYNEQFF
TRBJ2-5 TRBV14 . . TGTGCCAGCAGCCAAGAAGCGTTCCAGCAAGAGACCCAGTACTTC CASSQEAFQQETQYF
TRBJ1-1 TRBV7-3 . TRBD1 TGTGCCAGCAGCTTAGGACAGGGTAACACTGAAGCTTTCTTT CASSLGQGNTEAFF
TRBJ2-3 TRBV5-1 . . TGCGCCAGCAGCCCCGGAGATTACACAGATACGCAGTATTTT CASSPGDYTDTQYF
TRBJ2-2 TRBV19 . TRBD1 TGTGCCAGTAGTATAGCAATCGAAGGGACAGGGGTAGTGGGGGAGCTGTTTTTT CASSIAIEGTGVVGELFF
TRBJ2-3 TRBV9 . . TGTGCCAGCAGCGTAGGGCAGGGGAAAGGAACAGATACGCAGTATTTT CASSVGQGKGTDTQYF
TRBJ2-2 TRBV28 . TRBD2 TGTGCCAGCAGCCCGGGGGGAGCGGGCACCGGGGAGCTGTTTTTT CASSPGGAGTGELFF
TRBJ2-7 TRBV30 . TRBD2 TGTGCCTGGGCGCGACTAGCGAGGGCCTACGAGCAGTACTTC CAWARLARAYEQYF
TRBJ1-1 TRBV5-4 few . TGTGCCAGCAGCCCGGGTGCGCGTTCGAACACTGAAGCTTTCTTT CASSPGARSNTEAFF
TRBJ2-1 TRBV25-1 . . TGTGCCAGCAGTGAAGTTCAGGTTTTAAATGAGCAGTTCTTC CASSEVQVLNEQFF
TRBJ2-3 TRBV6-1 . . TGTGCCAGCAGTGCTACGAGGGCTCCCCGCACAGATACGCAGTATTTT CASSATRAPRTDTQYF
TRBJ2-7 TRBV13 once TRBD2 TGTGCCAGCAGCCGAGGACTAGCGGAGACGTACGAGCAGTACTTC CASSRGLAETYEQYF
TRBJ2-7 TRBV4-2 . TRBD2 TGTGCCAGCAGTCATCCCAACAGCGGGAGCTACGAGCAGTACTTC CASSHPNSGSYEQYF
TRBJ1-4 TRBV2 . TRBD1 TGTGCCAGCAGTTACAGGGGAGAAACTAATGAAAAACTGTTTTTT CASSYRGETNEKLFF
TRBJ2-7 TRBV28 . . TGTGCCAGCAGAGCGGACAGCTCCTACGAGCAGTACTTC CASRADSSYEQYF
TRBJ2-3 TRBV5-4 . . TGTGCCAGCAGCACGAAAGGGGGAGGGCGCACAGATACGCAGTATTTT CASSTKGGGRTDTQYF
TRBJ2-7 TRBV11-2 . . TGTGCCAGCAGTCAAATCCGGAGACCCTACGAGCAGTACTTC CASSQIRRPYEQYF
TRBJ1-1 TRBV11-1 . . TGTGCCAGCAGCAGGACAGTGAACACTGAAGCTTTCTTT CASSRTVNTEAFF
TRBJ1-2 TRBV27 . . TGTGCCAGCAGTCCCACGGGGGTCAATTATGGCTACACCTTC CASSPTGVNYGYTF
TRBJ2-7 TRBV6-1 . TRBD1 TGTGCCACCCAGAATTCCGGGACAGGATACCACGAGCAGTACTTC CATQNSGTGYHEQYF
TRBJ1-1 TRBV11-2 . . TGTGCCAGCAGCTTAGTTCCGGGGGACACTGAAGCTTTCTTT CASSLVPGDTEAFF
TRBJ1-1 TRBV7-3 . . TGTGCCAGCAAAGGAGCAGGGGTAGACACTGAAGCTTTCTTT CASKGAGVDTEAFF
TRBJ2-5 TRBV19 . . TGTGCCAGTAGTACAGGGTGGGAAGAGACCCAGTACTTC CASSTGWEETQYF
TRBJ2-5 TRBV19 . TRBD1 TGTGCCAGTAGTCCCCGGGACAGGTCGGCAGAGACCCAGTACTTC CASSPRDRSAETQYF
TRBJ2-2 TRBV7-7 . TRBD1 TGTGCCAGCAGCAGAAGGACAGGGGGCACCGGGGAGCTGTTTTTT CASSRRTGGTGELFF
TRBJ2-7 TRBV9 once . TGTGCCAGCAGCGTGGGGGGGGCAGGAGTATACGAGCAGTACTTC CASSVGGAGVYEQYF
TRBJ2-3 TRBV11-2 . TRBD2 TGTGCCAGCAGCACCCGCGGGGGAAACACAGATACGCAGTATTTT CASSTRGGNTDTQYF
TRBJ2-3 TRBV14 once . TGTGCCAGCAGCCTCGGAGGCACAGATACGCAGTATTTT CASSLGGTDTQYF